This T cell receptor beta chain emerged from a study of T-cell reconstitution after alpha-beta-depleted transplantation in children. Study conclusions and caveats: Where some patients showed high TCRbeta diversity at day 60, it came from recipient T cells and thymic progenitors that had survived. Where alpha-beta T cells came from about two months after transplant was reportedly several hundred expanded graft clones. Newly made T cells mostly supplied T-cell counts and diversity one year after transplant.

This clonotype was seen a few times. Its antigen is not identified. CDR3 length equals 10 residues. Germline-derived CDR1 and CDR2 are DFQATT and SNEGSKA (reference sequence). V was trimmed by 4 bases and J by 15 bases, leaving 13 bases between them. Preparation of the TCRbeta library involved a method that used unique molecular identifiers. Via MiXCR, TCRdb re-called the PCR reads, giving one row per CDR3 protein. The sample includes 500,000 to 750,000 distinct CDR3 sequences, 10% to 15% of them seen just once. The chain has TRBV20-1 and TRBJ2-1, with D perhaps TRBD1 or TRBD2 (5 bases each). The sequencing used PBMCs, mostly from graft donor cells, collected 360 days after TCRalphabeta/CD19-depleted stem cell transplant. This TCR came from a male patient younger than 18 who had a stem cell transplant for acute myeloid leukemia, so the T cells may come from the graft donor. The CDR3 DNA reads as TGCAGTGCTATCCCCGGGGCTCTGTTCTTC. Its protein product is CSAIPGALFF.